A single T cell receptor beta chain is shown here with its context. This CDR3 comprises 15 residues. V shed 0 bases and J shed 5 bases, with 11 bases lying between them. Germline values: CDR1 SGHRS, CDR2 YFSETQ. This sample stems from a study of blood T cell repertoires in COVID-19. Whole-study context: Both acute and convalescent COVID-19 samples were obtained from the United States, Italy and Spain. Sample material is recorded as cDNA or gDNA derived from T cells, B-cell-depleted T cells, or PBMCs.

In the original workflow: Amplifying reference gene primers gave estimates of nucleated cell counts. This table comes from immunoSEQ multiplex PCR, and its TCRdb copy is limited to in-frame clones, with some not included. Clonal size and the V and J genes are those of that table, whereas D and trimming came from the DNA. The sample has 90,000 or so clones, around 86% seen once. The chain has TRBV5-1 and TRBJ1-4; D may be TRBD1 (5 bases). The sequence was obtained from a human donor in a cohort sampled during active COVID-19. Sequencing was performed on peripheral blood. DNA of the CDR3: TGCGCCAGCAGCTTGGGGCAGGGTGGAAATGAAAAACTGTTTTTT. This gives the protein CASSLGQGGNEKLFF.